These T cell receptor beta chains were read from a single sample in a study of liver allograft versus peripheral blood T cells. MiXCR, run by TCRdb on the reads, gives a single entry per CDR3 protein. The data hold about 660 distinct CDR3 sequences, with 35% to 40% observed a single time. The receptor source for this set is a human patient who had a liver transplant. Some T cells here may be from the graft donor. CDR3s include the opening cysteine and the closing phenylalanine or tryptophan. A D gene is named only where the DNA matches it firmly. Clone size is stated in some rows and not others, as once, few, many or a class when expanded.

length	V	J	D	size	DNA	CDR3
13	TRBV24-1	TRBJ2-1	NA	NA	TGTGCCACCAGTGATCCTGGGTACAATGAGCAGTTCTTC	CATSDPGYNEQFF
15	TRBV6-1	TRBJ2-2	NA	NA	TGTGCCAGCAGTGAAGCCTCAGGGGATCCCGGGGAGCTGTTTTTT	CASSEASGDPGELFF
15	TRBV6-5	TRBJ2-3	TRBD2	NA	TGTGCCAGCAGTACCCATAGCGGGGCCACAGATACGCAGTATTTT	CASSTHSGATDTQYF
17	TRBV10-3	TRBJ2-3	TRBD2	few	TGTGCCATCAGTGACTCCCGGAGCGGGAGTTTCACAGATACGCAGTATTTT	CAISDSRSGSFTDTQYF
12	TRBV7-9	TRBJ2-1	TRBD2	NA	TGTGCCAGCAGCTGGGGGACTAAGGAGCAGTTCTTC	CASSWGTKEQFF
13	TRBV10-3	TRBJ1-5	TRBD1	NA	TGTGCCATCGGACAGGGGCCCGGTCAGCCCCAGCATTTT	CAIGQGPGQPQHF
13	TRBV6-5	TRBJ2-2	NA	NA	TGTGCCAGCAGCCGGGCGAACACCGGGGAGCTGTTTTTT	CASSRANTGELFF
17	TRBV15	TRBJ2-3	TRBD2	NA	TGTGCCACCAGCAGAGATTCGGGGGGTTGGGGCACAGATACGCAGTATTTT	CATSRDSGGWGTDTQYF
13	TRBV6-2/TRBV6-3	TRBJ1-5	NA	NA	TGTGCCAGCACCGCCCAGGCAAATCAGCCCCAGCATTTT	CASTAQANQPQHF
15	TRBV9	TRBJ2-2	TRBD2	NA	TGTGCCAGCAGCGCTAGCGGGGGGGCCGCCGGGGAGCTGTTTTTT	CASSASGGAAGELFF
14	TRBV6-5	TRBJ2-7	TRBD1	NA	TGTGCCAGCAGTTATGGGACAGGGTTTTACGAGCAGTACTTC	CASSYGTGFYEQYF
18	TRBV15	TRBJ2-1	NA	few	TGTGCCACCAGCCCGGGCGAGAAACATCTAAGCTCCTACAATGAGCAGTTCTTC	CATSPGEKHLSSYNEQFF
12	TRBV6-5	TRBJ1-2	NA	few	TGTGCCAGCAGCTCCAGAAGCTATGGCTACACCTTC	CASSSRSYGYTF
14	TRBV7-2	TRBJ1-1	NA	few	TGTGCCAGCAGCTCTCAGGGAGGGGGCACTGAAGCTTTCTTT	CASSSQGGGTEAFF
9	TRBV29-1	TRBJ2-1	NA	NA	TGCAGCGTGGGCCATGAGCAGTTCTTC	CSVGHEQFF
15	TRBV6-5	TRBJ2-7	TRBD2	NA	TGTGCCAGCAGTGATGCGAGCGGGAGCTCCTACGAGCAGTACTTC	CASSDASGSSYEQYF
15	TRBV7-9	TRBJ2-1	NA	NA	TGTGCCAGCAGTCTTAGCGGAGGCTCCTACAATGAGCAGTTCTTC	CASSLSGGSYNEQFF
12	TRBV12-3/TRBV12-4	TRBJ1-5	NA	NA	TGTGCCAGCAGTTTAGGAGGGATCGCCCAGCATTTT	CASSLGGIAQHF
14	TRBV18	TRBJ1-4	NA	few	TGTGCCAGCTCACCAGGGAGACAAGAGGAAAAACTGTTTTTT	CASSPGRQEEKLFF
12	TRBV19	TRBJ1-2	NA	medium-sized	TGTGCCAGTAGTGAGGACAGTTATGGCTACACCTTC	CASSEDSYGYTF
18	TRBV11-1	TRBJ2-2	TRBD2	NA	TGTGCCAGCAGAGAACTAGCGGGAGGGTTCGGGTACACCGGGGAGCTGTTTTTT	CASRELAGGFGYTGELFF
14	TRBV10-3	TRBJ1-1	NA	medium-sized	TGTGCCATCAGAGTACAGGGAGTGAACACTGAAGCTTTCTTT	CAIRVQGVNTEAFF
14	TRBV28	TRBJ1-2	NA	NA	TGTGCCGTTTTGCGGGACGGAACTAACTATGGCTACACCTTC	CAVLRDGTNYGYTF
16	TRBV18	TRBJ1-4	NA	NA	TGTGCCAGCTCACCAACCGGGATCGCAACTAATGAAAAACTGTTTTTT	CASSPTGIATNEKLFF
15	TRBV10-3	TRBJ1-2	NA	once	TGTGCCATCAGTGAGTCAGGCGACCCTCTCTATGGCTACACCTTC	CAISESGDPLYGYTF
13	TRBV19	TRBJ2-7	NA	NA	TGTGCCAGTAGCCTCACAGGCCTCTACGAGCAGTACTTC	CASSLTGLYEQYF
11	TRBV29-1	TRBJ2-7	TRBD2	few	TGCAGCGTTGGGGGGGGGTACGAGCAGTACTTC	CSVGGGYEQYF
14	TRBV13	TRBJ1-5	TRBD1	NA	TGTGCCAGCAGCTTTGGACAGGGGAATCAGCCCCAGCATTTT	CASSFGQGNQPQHF
13	TRBV6-1	TRBJ1-1	NA	medium-sized	TGTGCCAGCAGTGAAGCATACAGGGCTAAAGCTTTCTTT	CASSEAYRAKAFF
16	TRBV6-2/TRBV6-3	TRBJ2-2	NA	few	TGTGCCAGCAGTCTGCCCGACCTCTTCCTCACCGGGGAGCTGTTTTTT	CASSLPDLFLTGELFF